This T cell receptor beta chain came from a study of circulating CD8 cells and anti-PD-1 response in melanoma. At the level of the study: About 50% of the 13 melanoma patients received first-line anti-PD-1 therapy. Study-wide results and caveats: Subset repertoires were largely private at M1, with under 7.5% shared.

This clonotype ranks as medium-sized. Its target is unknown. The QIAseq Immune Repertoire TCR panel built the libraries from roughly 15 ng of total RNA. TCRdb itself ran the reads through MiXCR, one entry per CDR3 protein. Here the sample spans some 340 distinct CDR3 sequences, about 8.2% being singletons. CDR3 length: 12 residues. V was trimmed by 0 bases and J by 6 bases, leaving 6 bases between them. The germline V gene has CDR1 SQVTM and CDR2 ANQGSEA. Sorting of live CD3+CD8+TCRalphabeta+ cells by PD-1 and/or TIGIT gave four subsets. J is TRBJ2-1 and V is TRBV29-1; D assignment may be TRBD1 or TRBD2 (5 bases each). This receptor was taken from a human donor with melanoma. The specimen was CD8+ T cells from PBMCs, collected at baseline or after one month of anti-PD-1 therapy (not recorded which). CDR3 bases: TGCAGCGTTGAAGATGGGACCAATGAGCAGTTCTTC. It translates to CSVEDGTNEQFF.